The following is a T cell receptor beta chain sequence with its context. Antigen specificity is unknown. This entry belongs to a study of neoadjuvant nivolumab and ipilimumab in lung cancer. Study observations and caveats: From pretherapy to surgery, tumor richness and clonality rose with dual therapy.

The V and J ends lost 4 bases and 1 base respectively, with 7 bases between them. The germline CDR1 and CDR2 sequences are KGHSH and LQKENI. The CDR3 totals 13 residues. Sequencing used immunoSEQ multiplex PCR; TCRdb keeps in-frame clones, though not all of them. The table shows around 30,000 clones, with less than 90% occurring only once. The V and J genes are TRBV18 and TRBJ1-1, with no clear D. Sequenced here: peripheral blood, sampled before neoadjuvant nivolumab, alone or with ipilimumab. This TCR was recovered from an adult with non-small cell lung cancer. CDR3: CASSQRKNTEAFF. The CDR3 region has the DNA TGTGCCAGCTCACAGAGAAAGAACACTGAAGCTTTCTTT.